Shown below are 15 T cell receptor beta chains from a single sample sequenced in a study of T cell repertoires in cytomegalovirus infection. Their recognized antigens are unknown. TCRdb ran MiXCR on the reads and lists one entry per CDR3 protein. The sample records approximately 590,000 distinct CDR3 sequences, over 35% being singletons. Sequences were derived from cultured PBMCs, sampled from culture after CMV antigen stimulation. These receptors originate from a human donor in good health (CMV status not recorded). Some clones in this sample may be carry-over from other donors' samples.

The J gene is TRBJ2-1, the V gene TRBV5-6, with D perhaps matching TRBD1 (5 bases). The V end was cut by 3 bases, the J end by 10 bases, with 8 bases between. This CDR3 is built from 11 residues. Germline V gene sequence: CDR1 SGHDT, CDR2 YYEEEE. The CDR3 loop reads CASSSHREQFF. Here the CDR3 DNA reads TGTGCCAGCAGCTCCCACAGGGAGCAGTTCTTC.

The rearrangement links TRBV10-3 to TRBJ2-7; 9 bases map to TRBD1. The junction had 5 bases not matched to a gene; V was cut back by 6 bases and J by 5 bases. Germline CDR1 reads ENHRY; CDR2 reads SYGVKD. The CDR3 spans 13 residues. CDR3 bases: TGTGCCATCAGGACCGGGACAGGGAACGAGCAGTACTTC. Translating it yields CAIRTGTGNEQYF.

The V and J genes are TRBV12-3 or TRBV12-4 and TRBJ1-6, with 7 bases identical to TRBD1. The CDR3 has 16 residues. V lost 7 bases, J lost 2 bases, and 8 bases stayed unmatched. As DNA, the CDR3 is TGTGCCAGCACCAACACAGGGGCTGCCTATAATTCACCCCTCCACTTT. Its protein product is CASTNTGAAYNSPLHF.

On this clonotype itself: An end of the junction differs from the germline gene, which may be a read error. The CDR3 loop reads CASSSPGQTPDAF. Written as DNA, the CDR3 is TGTGCCAGCAGCAGCCCCGGACAGACTCCCGACGCCTTC. The chain couples TRBV28 to TRBJ1-2; maybe TRBD1 (6 bases). Germline-derived CDR1 and CDR2 are MDHEN and SYDVKM. The CDR3 totals 13 residues.

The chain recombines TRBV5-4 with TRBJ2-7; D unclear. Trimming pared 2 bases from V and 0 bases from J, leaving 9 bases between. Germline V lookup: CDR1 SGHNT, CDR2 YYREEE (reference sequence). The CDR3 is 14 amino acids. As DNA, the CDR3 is TGTGCCAGCAGCTTTCCTGGGAACTCCTACGAGCAGTACTTC. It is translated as CASSFPGNSYEQYF.

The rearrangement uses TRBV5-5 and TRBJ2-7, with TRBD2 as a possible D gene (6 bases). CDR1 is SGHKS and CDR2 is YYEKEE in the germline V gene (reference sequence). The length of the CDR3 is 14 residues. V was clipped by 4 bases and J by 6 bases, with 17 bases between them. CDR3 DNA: TGTGCCAGCAGCGAAACAACTAGCTTCAGCGAGCAGTACTTC. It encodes CASSETTSFSEQYF.

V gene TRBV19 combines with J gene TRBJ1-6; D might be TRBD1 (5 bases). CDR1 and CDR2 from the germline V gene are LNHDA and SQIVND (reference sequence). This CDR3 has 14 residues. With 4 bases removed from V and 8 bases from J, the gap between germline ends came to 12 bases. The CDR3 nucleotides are TGTGCCAGTAGTACGGGCAGGGATTATTCACCCCTCCACTTT. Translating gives CASSTGRDYSPLHF.

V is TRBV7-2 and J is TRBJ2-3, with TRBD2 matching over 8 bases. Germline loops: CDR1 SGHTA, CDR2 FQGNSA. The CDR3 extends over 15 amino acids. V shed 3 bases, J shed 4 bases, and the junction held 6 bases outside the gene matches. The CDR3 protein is CASSFSAGGPDTQYF. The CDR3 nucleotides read TGTGCCAGCAGCTTTTCGGCGGGGGGCCCAGATACGCAGTATTTT. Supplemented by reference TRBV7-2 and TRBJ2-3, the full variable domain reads GAGVSQSPSNKVTEKGKDVELRCDPISGHTALYWYRQSLGQGLEFLIYFQGNSAPDKSGLPSDRFSAERTGGSVSTLTIQRTQQEDSAVYLCASSFSAGGPDTQYFGPGTRLTVL.

CDR3 sequence (DNA): TGTGCCAGCTCCCCCAGGTCCGGCAGGGGGGATGGCTACACCTTC. This gives the protein CASSPRSGRGDGYTF. The gene calls are TRBV7-9 and TRBJ1-2, with 7 bases fitting TRBD1. The CDR3 is 15 residues long. Germline V gene lookup returns CDR1 SEHNR and CDR2 FQNEAQ (reference sequence). The trim removed 8 bases at V and 6 bases at J, leaving 15 bases unmatched. Variable domain in full (rest from reference TRBV7-9 and TRBJ1-2): DTGVSQNPRHKITKRGQNVTFRCDPISEHNRLYWYRQTLGQGPEFLTYFQNEAQLEKSRLLSDRFSAERPKGSFSTLEIQRTEQGDSAMYLCASSPRSGRGDGYTFGSGTRLTVV.

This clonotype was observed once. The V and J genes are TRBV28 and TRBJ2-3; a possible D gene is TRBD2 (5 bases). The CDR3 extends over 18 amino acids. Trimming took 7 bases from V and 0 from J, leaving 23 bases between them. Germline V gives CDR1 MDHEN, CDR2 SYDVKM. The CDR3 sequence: CASISAFGKGPSTDTQYF. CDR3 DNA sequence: TGTGCCAGCATTTCCGCCTTCGGGAAGGGCCCTAGCACAGATACGCAGTATTTT.

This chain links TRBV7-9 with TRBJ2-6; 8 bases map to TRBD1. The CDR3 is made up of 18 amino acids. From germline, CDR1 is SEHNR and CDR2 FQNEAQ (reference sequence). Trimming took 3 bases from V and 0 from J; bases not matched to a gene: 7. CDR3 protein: CASSLDTGGSSGANVLTF. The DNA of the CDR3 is TGTGCCAGCAGCTTGGACACAGGGGGAAGCTCTGGGGCCAACGTCCTGACTTTC.

The DNA for the CDR3 is TGTGCCAGCAGTTTGATTGGGGGAATGAACACTGAAGCTTTCTTT. This gives the protein CASSLIGGMNTEAFF. This chain links TRBV27 with TRBJ1-1; possibly TRBD1 for D (5 bases). Germline V gene lookup returns CDR1 MNHEY and CDR2 SMNVEV (reference sequence). The CDR3 extends over 15 amino acids. V lost 3 bases and J lost 0, with 11 bases in between.

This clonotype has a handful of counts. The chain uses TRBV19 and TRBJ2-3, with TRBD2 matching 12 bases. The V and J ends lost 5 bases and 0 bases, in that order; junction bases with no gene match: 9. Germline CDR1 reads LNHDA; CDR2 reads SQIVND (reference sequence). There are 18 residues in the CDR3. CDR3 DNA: TGTGCCAGTAGTCTACGGACTAGCGGGATAGGAAGCACAGATACGCAGTATTTT. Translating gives CASSLRTSGIGSTDTQYF.

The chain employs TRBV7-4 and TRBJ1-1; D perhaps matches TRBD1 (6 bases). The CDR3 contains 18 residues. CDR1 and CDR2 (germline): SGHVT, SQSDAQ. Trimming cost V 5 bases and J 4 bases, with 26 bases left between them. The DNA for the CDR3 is TGTGCCAGCAGCCCCCGGGGGGGCCAGTGTACGTGGGGCACTGAAGCTTTCTTT. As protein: CASSPRGGQCTWGTEAFF.

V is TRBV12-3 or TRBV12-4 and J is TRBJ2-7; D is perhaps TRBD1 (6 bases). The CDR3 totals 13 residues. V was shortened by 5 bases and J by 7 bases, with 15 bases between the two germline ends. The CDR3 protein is CASSGGPFLEQYF. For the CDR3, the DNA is TGTGCCAGCAGTGGGGGCCCCTTCCTGGAGCAGTACTTC.